These T cell receptor beta chains were read from a single sample in a study of T cell responses to AZD1222 COVID-19 vaccine. Method: immunoSEQ multiplex PCR; TCRdb's copy keeps in-frame clones and lacks some. Of roughly 150,000 clones in the sample, nearly 95% are singletons; the top ten hold 2.3%. The specimen comprised peripheral blood, sampled on day 0 of AZD1222 vaccination. These receptors came from an adult in good health. The CDR3 runs from the conserved cysteine through the conserved F or W. A D gene is named only where the DNA matches it firmly. A row's size may be missing; if present it is once, few, many or a size class.

v_gene: TRBV7-2; j_gene: TRBJ2-1; abundance: -; d_gene: -; CDR3nt: TGTGCCAGCAGCTTAGTTAAGTCCAGCTCCTACAATGAGCAGTTCTTC; CDR3aa: CASSLVKSSSYNEQFF
v_gene: TRBV30; j_gene: TRBJ1-6; abundance: -; d_gene: -; CDR3nt: TGTGCCTGGACTCTAGATTCACCCCTCCACTTT; CDR3aa: CAWTLDSPLHF
v_gene: TRBV27; j_gene: TRBJ1-6; abundance: -; d_gene: -; CDR3nt: TGTGCCAGCAGTTTGCAGTCGACAGGAGACGAAAGCTCCTATAATTCACCCCTCCACTTT; CDR3aa: CASSLQSTGDESSYNSPLHF
v_gene: TRBV4-1; j_gene: TRBJ1-2; abundance: -; d_gene: TRBD1; CDR3nt: TGCGCCAGCAGCCAAGATGGGGGGACAGGTTATGGCTACACCTTC; CDR3aa: CASSQDGGTGYGYTF
v_gene: TRBV4-3; j_gene: TRBJ2-7; abundance: -; d_gene: TRBD2; CDR3nt: TGCGCCAGCAGCCAAGATGAAGCGGGGGGGCTCTACGAGCAGTACTTC; CDR3aa: CASSQDEAGGLYEQYF
v_gene: TRBV5-8; j_gene: TRBJ1-6; abundance: -; d_gene: -; CDR3nt: TGTGCCAGCAGCTTGCGGAGCTCCTATAATTCACCCCTCCACTTT; CDR3aa: CASSLRSSYNSPLHF
v_gene: TRBV5-6; j_gene: TRBJ1-6; abundance: -; d_gene: -; CDR3nt: TGTGCCAGCAGCTTGGTTGGGGTCCGTAATTCACCCCTCCACTTT; CDR3aa: CASSLVGVRNSPLHF
v_gene: TRBV2; j_gene: TRBJ1-2; abundance: once; d_gene: -; CDR3nt: TGTGCCAGCAACGATGCAGGGGTCTATGGCTACACCTTC; CDR3aa: CASNDAGVYGYTF
v_gene: TRBV28; j_gene: TRBJ1-5; abundance: -; d_gene: -; CDR3nt: TGTGCCAGCAGTTTCAGTGGCAATCAGCCCCAGCATTTT; CDR3aa: CASSFSGNQPQHF
v_gene: TRBV5-1; j_gene: TRBJ2-6; abundance: -; d_gene: -; CDR3nt: TGCGCCAGCAGCCGGGACGGGACTTCTGGGGCCAACGTCCTGACTTTC; CDR3aa: CASSRDGTSGANVLTF
v_gene: TRBV27; j_gene: TRBJ1-2; abundance: -; d_gene: -; CDR3nt: TGTGCCAGCAGTTCCTTAGCATTCGACGGACTTGGCTACACCTTC; CDR3aa: CASSSLAFDGLGYTF
v_gene: TRBV6-5; j_gene: TRBJ1-5; abundance: -; d_gene: -; CDR3nt: TGTGCCAGCAGCCGGGGGGGGTACAATCAGCCCCAGCATTTT; CDR3aa: CASSRGGYNQPQHF
v_gene: TRBV6-2/TRBV6-3; j_gene: TRBJ2-1; abundance: -; d_gene: -; CDR3nt: TGTGCCAGCAGTTCCAGCAATGAGCAGTTCTTC; CDR3aa: CASSSSNEQFF
v_gene: TRBV4-1; j_gene: TRBJ2-7; abundance: -; d_gene: -; CDR3nt: TGCGCCAGCAGCCAAGAGGGTTACGAGCAGTACTTC; CDR3aa: CASSQEGYEQYF
v_gene: TRBV6-2/TRBV6-3; j_gene: TRBJ2-7; abundance: -; d_gene: -; CDR3nt: TGTGCCAGCAGTTACGGGGTCAGGTCGTCCTACGAGCAGTACTTC; CDR3aa: CASSYGVRSSYEQYF
v_gene: TRBV14; j_gene: TRBJ1-1; abundance: -; d_gene: TRBD1; CDR3nt: TGTGCCAGCAGCCAAGAAGGGACAGGGGGGAGGACTGAAGCTTTCTTT; CDR3aa: CASSQEGTGGRTEAFF
v_gene: TRBV7-8; j_gene: TRBJ2-7; abundance: few; d_gene: -; CDR3nt: TGTGCCAGCAGCTTCTCTTGGGGGACTGCGTCCTACGAGCAGTACTTC; CDR3aa: CASSFSWGTASYEQYF
v_gene: TRBV5-4; j_gene: TRBJ2-3; abundance: -; d_gene: -; CDR3nt: TGTGCCAGCAGCGCCTACAGGGACACAGATACGCAGTATTTT; CDR3aa: CASSAYRDTDTQYF
v_gene: TRBV4-2; j_gene: TRBJ1-3; abundance: -; d_gene: -; CDR3nt: TGTGCCAGCAGCCAATCCAAGGGAGAAGGAATCTCTGGAAACACCATATATTTT; CDR3aa: CASSQSKGEGISGNTIYF
v_gene: TRBV3-1/TRBV3-2; j_gene: TRBJ2-5; abundance: -; d_gene: -; CDR3nt: TGTGCCAGCAGCCAAGATACCAGTATGGAGACCCAGTACTTC; CDR3aa: CASSQDTSMETQYF
v_gene: TRBV5-6; j_gene: TRBJ2-7; abundance: once; d_gene: -; CDR3nt: TGTGCCAGCAGCTTGGATCGCAGGGCCGTCGAGCAGTACTTC; CDR3aa: CASSLDRRAVEQYF
v_gene: TRBV19; j_gene: TRBJ1-2; abundance: -; d_gene: -; CDR3nt: TGTGCCAGTAGTAGGTTGGAAGGGGTAAACTATGGCTACACCTTC; CDR3aa: CASSRLEGVNYGYTF